Listed here is a single TCR beta chain. The length of the CDR3 is 13 residues. V was shortened by 3 bases and J by 5 bases, with 10 bases between the two germline ends. Germline loops: CDR1 SGHRS, CDR2 YFSETQ. The data originate from a study of blood T cells in healthy people across ages. A second 7 to 11 cycle PCR used barcoded and J-beta primers. MiXCR, applied by TCRdb to the 5' RACE reads, yields one record per CDR3 protein. The sample comprises hundreds of thousands of distinct CDR3 sequences, about 55% of which are singletons, and roughly 40% rests with the top ten. The TCR sequence derives from an elderly man in good health. Sequencing was carried out using blood. The chain joins TRBV5-1 to TRBJ2-3; D is unclear. The CDR3 here is CASSSPPGDTQYF. The CDR3 region has the DNA TGCGCCAGCAGCTCCCCGCCGGGAGATACGCAGTATTTT.